The 30 T cell receptor beta chains presented below share a single source sample, sequenced in a study of shared clonotypes between healthy human individuals. Clones were read by immunoSEQ multiplex PCR, and TCRdb kept only the in-frame ones, dropping some. The sample lists 1.5 million to 2.5 million clones; roughly 94% were seen once. Naivety among CD8 cells was defined by CD45RO negativity and positive CCR7 selection, thereby excluding terminally differentiated effector memory CD45RA+ cells. Sequenced: naive CD8+ T cells sorted from blood. All receptors derive from a man aged 18 to 30 in good health.

This clone showed up just once. The CDR3 reads CASSAGGMNTEAFF. CDR3 nucleotide sequence: TGCGCCAGCAGCGCCGGGGGGATGAACACTGAAGCTTTCTTT. The V call is TRBV4-3, the J call TRBJ1-1, with a weak D call TRBD1 (5 bases). The germline gives CDR1 LGHNA, CDR2 YSLEER. The CDR3 spans 14 residues. Trimming removed 5 bases at V and 0 bases at J, with 10 bases between.

The chain has TRBV5-1 and TRBJ1-5; 7 bases are shared with TRBD1. CDR1 is SGHRS, CDR2 YFSETQ, per germline. There are 18 residues in the CDR3. V shed 0 bases and J 4 bases; nucleotides not matched to a gene: 13. The CDR3 DNA follows: TGCGCCAGCAGCTTGGCGCTGGGGCCGACAGGGTCGAATCAGCCCCAGCATTTT. Residues: CASSLALGPTGSNQPQHF.

The rearrangement joins TRBV28 to TRBJ1-5; D not certain. From germline, CDR1 is MDHEN and CDR2 SYDVKM. The CDR3 covers 11 residues. Trimming stripped 7 bases from V and 6 bases from J, with 7 bases between. The CDR3 loop reads CASKGTQPQHF. The CDR3 nucleotides are TGTGCCAGCAAGGGTACTCAGCCCCAGCATTTT.

V is TRBV13 and J is TRBJ2-1, with 16 nucleotides matching TRBD2. Germline V CDR1 and CDR2: PRHDT, FYEKMQ (reference sequence). With 8 bases clipped from V and 0 bases from J, the junction kept 7 bases outside the gene matches. This CDR3 contains 18 residues. CDR3 sequence reads: CASGPGTSGRGSYNEQFF. For the CDR3, the DNA is TGTGCCAGCGGCCCCGGGACTAGCGGGAGGGGCTCCTACAATGAGCAGTTCTTC.

The chain links TRBV5-1 to TRBJ2-2; D gene unclear. CDR3 length: 15 residues. The germline CDR1 and CDR2 sequences are SGHRS and YFSETQ. V was trimmed by 3 bases and J by 6 bases, leaving 15 bases between them. CDR3 sequence: CASSSEAKGPGELFF. The DNA of the CDR3 is TGCGCCAGCAGCTCGGAAGCGAAGGGCCCCGGGGAGCTGTTTTTT.

This clone has only one observation. The chain has TRBV19 and TRBJ2-1; TRBD1 might be the D (6 bases). Trimming took 6 bases from V and 3 from J, leaving 12 bases between them. The CDR3 totals 14 residues. Germline V gene sequence: CDR1 LNHDA, CDR2 SQIVND (reference sequence). The CDR3 DNA reads as TGTGCCAGTAGCTTAACAGGGTTCTACAATGAGCAGTTCTTC. Translation: CASSLTGFYNEQFF. The variable domain in full, completed from reference TRBV19 and TRBJ2-1, reads DGGITQSPKYLFRKEGQNVTLSCEQNLNHDAMYWYRQDPGQGLRLIYYSQIVNDFQKGDIAEGYSVSREKKESFPLTVTSAQKNPTAFYLCASSLTGFYNEQFFGPGTRLTVL.

The CDR3: CAWSEPDRGFTEAFF. CDR3 coding DNA: TGTGCCTGGAGTGAACCTGACAGGGGATTTACTGAAGCTTTCTTT. This sequence joins TRBV30 and TRBJ1-1, with 8 bases identical to TRBD1. Per germline, CDR1 GTSNPN and CDR2 SVGIG (reference sequence). The trim removed 1 base at V and 5 bases at J, leaving 9 bases unmatched. CDR3 length: 15 residues. The full variable domain, completed using reference TRBV30 and TRBJ1-1, is SQTIHQWPATLVQPVGSPLSLECTVEGTSNPNLYWYRQAAGRGLQLLFYSVGIGQISSEVPQNLSASRPQDRQFILSSKKLLLSDSGFYLCAWSEPDRGFTEAFFGQGTRLTVV.

Concerning this clone: This specimen includes other DNA sequences encoding the same CDR3. This rearrangement joins TRBV19 to TRBJ2-7; weak D call: TRBD1 (7 bases). The germline CDR1 and CDR2 sequences are LNHDA and SQIVND (reference sequence). Trimming removed 6 bases from V and 2 bases from J, with 11 bases in between. This CDR3 comprises 13 residues. The CDR3 spells CASSAGQPYEQYF. CDR3 sequence (DNA): TGTGCCAGTAGCGCGGGACAGCCCTACGAGCAGTACTTC.

This clone was observed once. J is TRBJ2-7 and V is TRBV6-1; TRBD1 matches 7 bases. The germline V gene encodes CDR1 MNHNS and CDR2 SASEGT. V lost 7 bases, J lost 2 bases, and 8 bases stayed unmatched. The CDR3 is 14 residues long. The CDR3, as DNA: TGTGCCAGCACCCCCGGGACAGTGCCCTACGAGCAGTACTTC. As protein: CASTPGTVPYEQYF.

The J gene is TRBJ2-7, the V gene TRBV13; 8 bases line up with TRBD2. This CDR3 contains 18 residues. The trim removed 3 bases at V and 0 bases at J, leaving 13 bases unmatched. Germline CDR1 reads PRHDT; CDR2 reads FYEKMQ (reference sequence). The CDR3 loop is CASSFRRSTGTSSYEQYF. The CDR3 DNA follows: TGTGCCAGCAGCTTCCGACGCTCTACCGGGACTAGCTCCTACGAGCAGTACTTC. The variable domain in full, with the rest retrieved from reference TRBV13 and TRBJ2-7, is AAGVIQSPRHLIKEKRETATLKCYPIPRHDTVYWYQQGPGQDPQFLISFYEKMQSDKGSIPDRFSAQQFSDYHSELNMSSLELGDSALYFCASSFRRSTGTSSYEQYFGPGTRLTVT.

This clone occurred a few times. Other DNA sequences within the sample encode an identical CDR3. The V and J genes are TRBV7-2 and TRBJ2-3; D remains unclear. V was pared by 3 bases and J by 4 bases, with 2 bases between. Per germline, CDR1 SGHTA and CDR2 FQGNSA. The CDR3 covers 11 residues. The CDR3 loop reads CASSFSDTQYF. CDR3 bases: TGTGCCAGCAGCTTCTCAGATACGCAGTATTTT.

The rearrangement links TRBV29-1 to TRBJ1-1; D is unclear. CDR3 length equals 11 residues. V lost 1 base to trimming and J lost 7 bases, with 7 bases between them. Germline loops: CDR1 SQVTM, CDR2 ANQGSEA. CDR3 sequence (DNA): TGCAGCGTTGAAGTAATGGGTGAAGCTTTCTTT. It codes for CSVEVMGEAFF.

The chain employs TRBV5-6 and TRBJ1-1; D is perhaps TRBD1 (5 bases). Germline CDR1 SGHDT, CDR2 YYEEEE. V was cut by 4 bases and J by 10 bases, with 14 bases left in between. This CDR3 is built from 12 residues. The CDR3 DNA reads as TGTGCCAGCAGCGGGGACGCGATTTCAGCTTTCTTT. This gives the protein CASSGDAISAFF.

The CDR3: CASSLYADYNEQFF. The CDR3 DNA sequence: TGCGCCAGCAGCTTGTATGCGGACTACAATGAGCAGTTCTTC. The V and J genes are TRBV5-1 and TRBJ2-1, with D hard to call. Germline CDR1 SGHRS, CDR2 YFSETQ. This CDR3 is built from 14 residues. V lost 1 base, J lost 3 bases, and 8 bases lay in between.

V is TRBV25-1 and J is TRBJ1-1; no definite D call. The CDR3 covers 14 residues. CDR1 and CDR2 (germline): MGHDK, SYGVNS. Trimming cost V 0 bases and J 9 bases, with 14 bases left between them. CDR3 nucleotides: TGTGCCAGCAGTGAATATGAGGATGGGGAGAAAGCTTTCTTT. The encoded protein is CASSEYEDGEKAFF.

The V call is TRBV4-3, the J call TRBJ2-5, with TRBD1 as a possible D gene (6 bases). V lost 1 base, J lost 1 base, and 13 bases lay in between. CDR1 LGHNA and CDR2 YSLEER come from the germline V gene. The CDR3 covers 16 residues. The CDR3 DNA reads TGCGCCAGCAGCCAAGTCTTTGACAGGCCCCAAGAGACCCAGTACTTC. Translating gives CASSQVFDRPQETQYF.

This chain joins TRBV29-1 and TRBJ1-3; D perhaps matches TRBD1 (6 bases). The V and J ends lost 2 bases and 2 bases respectively, with 10 bases between them. The V gene's germline CDR1 is SQVTM and CDR2 ANQGSEA. The CDR3 has 14 residues. In DNA form, the CDR3 reads TGCAGCGTTGAACAGGCAGGGGCTGGAAACACCATATATTTT. The encoded protein is CSVEQAGAGNTIYF.

The J gene is TRBJ2-1, the V gene TRBV9, with D perhaps matching TRBD2 (6 bases). V lost 1 base, J lost 6 bases, and 14 bases lay in between. The CDR3 extends over 15 amino acids. Germline CDR1 SGDLS, CDR2 YYNGEE. This chain's CDR3 is CASSVRGDLTNEQFF. For the CDR3, the DNA is TGTGCCAGCAGCGTACGTGGGGACTTAACCAATGAGCAGTTCTTC.

This rearrangement joins TRBV7-9 to TRBJ2-3; either TRBD1 or TRBD2 may fit D (6 bases each). Trimming took 5 bases from V and 0 from J, leaving 18 bases between them. The germline gives CDR1 SEHNR, CDR2 FQNEAQ (reference sequence). The CDR3 is 17 residues long. The CDR3 DNA follows: TGTGCCAGCAGCCCCGGTATGGAGGGGGTGAGCACAGATACGCAGTATTTT. It specifies CASSPGMEGVSTDTQYF.

This chain joins TRBV5-4 and TRBJ1-1; D perhaps matches TRBD1 (5 bases). Germline loops: CDR1 SGHNT, CDR2 YYREEE (reference sequence). The V gene lost 0 bases and the J gene lost 3 bases, with 12 bases spanning the gap. This CDR3 has 15 residues. CDR3 in amino acids: CASSLGGSRDTEAFF. The DNA of the CDR3 is TGTGCCAGCAGCTTGGGTGGGTCCAGGGACACTGAAGCTTTCTTT.

The genes are TRBV13 and TRBJ2-7; TRBD1 matches 8 bases. The germline CDR1 and CDR2 sequences are PRHDT and FYEKMQ (reference sequence). The CDR3 loop spans 15 amino acids. J was trimmed by 1 base and V by 5 bases; bases with no gene match: 7. The CDR3 protein is CASSPLGQASYEQYF. The CDR3 DNA sequence: TGTGCCAGCAGCCCCTTGGGACAGGCTTCCTACGAGCAGTACTTC.

The chain joins TRBV29-1 to TRBJ2-3, with TRBD2 matching 12 bases. This CDR3 has 15 residues. Germline trimming cut 7 bases from V and 5 bases from J; bases unmatched to any gene: 10. Germline V lookup: CDR1 SQVTM, CDR2 ANQGSEA. CDR3 bases: TGCAGCGGATGGGCTAGCGGGGGGGCTGGAGATACGCAGTATTTT. Amino acid sequence: CSGWASGGAGDTQYF.

This chain joins TRBV19 and TRBJ2-2, with TRBD2 matching 8 bases. This CDR3 has 15 amino acids. CDR1 and CDR2 from the germline V gene are LNHDA and SQIVND (reference sequence). V lost 2 bases to trimming and J lost 7 bases; unmatched junction nucleotides: 6. CDR3: CASSINSGEGGELFF. Written as DNA, the CDR3 is TGTGCCAGTAGTATAAATAGCGGGGAGGGCGGGGAGCTGTTTTTT.

The rearrangement links TRBV6-5 to TRBJ1-3, with D possibly TRBD1 on 5 matching bases. Germline values: CDR1 MNHEY, CDR2 SVGAGI. Deletions cut 5 bases from V and 0 bases from J, with 11 bases between. The CDR3 consists of 15 residues. CDR3 region: CASSATATSGNTIYF. CDR3 nucleotides: TGTGCCAGCAGTGCGACAGCTACCTCTGGAAACACCATATATTTT.

This chain connects TRBV5-4 to TRBJ2-7; no clear D. Trimming stripped 0 bases from V and 0 bases from J, with 4 bases between. CDR3 length equals 13 residues. The germline V gene has CDR1 SGHNT and CDR2 YYREEE (reference sequence). The CDR3 nucleotides are TGTGCCAGCAGCTTGGATGTCTCCTACGAGCAGTACTTC. Protein sequence: CASSLDVSYEQYF.

This clone was detected only once. Here the CDR3 reads CASTPLTGGSRTWGETQYF. CDR3 bases: TGTGCCAGCACCCCCCTGACGGGGGGGTCCCGCACCTGGGGTGAGACCCAGTACTTC. The rearrangement joins TRBV7-8 to TRBJ2-5; TRBD2 agrees at 8 bases. J gave up 5 bases and V 7 bases, and 24 bases lay outside the gene matches. CDR3 length: 19 residues. Germline V gene data show CDR1 as SGHVS and CDR2 as FQNEAQ.

The chain recombines TRBV10-1 with TRBJ2-1; D call uncertain. CDR1 is WNHNN, CDR2 SYGVQD, per germline (reference sequence). Between the trimmed V and J ends, which lost 2 bases and 3 bases, there was a span of 8 bases. CDR3 size: 14 residues. Here the CDR3 reads CASSEARIYNEQFF. The CDR3 DNA is TGCGCCAGCAGTGAGGCAAGAATCTACAATGAGCAGTTCTTC.

The chain carries TRBV5-1 and TRBJ1-4; 9 bases align to TRBD1. V lost 8 bases and J lost 4; bases outside the gene matches: 3. This CDR3 contains 13 residues. Germline V gives CDR1 SGHRS, CDR2 YFSETQ. In DNA form, the CDR3 reads TGCGCCAGAGGGACAGGGATTAATGAAAAACTGTTTTTT. This translates into CARGTGINEKLFF.

The CDR3 sequence is CASSFSGTVTEAFF. The CDR3 DNA sequence: TGTGCCAGCAGTTTCTCCGGGACAGTCACTGAAGCTTTCTTT. V gene TRBV4-2 combines with J gene TRBJ1-1, with 7 positions matching TRBD1. Germline lookup yields CDR1 LGHNA and CDR2 YNFKEQ. The length of the CDR3 is 14 residues. The trim removed 6 bases at V and 4 bases at J, leaving 8 bases unmatched.

The chain links TRBV10-1 to TRBJ1-2; D not certain. V shed 3 bases and J shed 0 bases, with 5 bases lying between them. Germline assignment: CDR1 WNHNN and CDR2 SYGVQD (reference sequence). The CDR3 is 13 amino acids. The CDR3 region is CASSENPNYGYTF. In nucleotides, the CDR3 is TGCGCCAGCAGTGAAAATCCTAACTATGGCTACACCTTC.